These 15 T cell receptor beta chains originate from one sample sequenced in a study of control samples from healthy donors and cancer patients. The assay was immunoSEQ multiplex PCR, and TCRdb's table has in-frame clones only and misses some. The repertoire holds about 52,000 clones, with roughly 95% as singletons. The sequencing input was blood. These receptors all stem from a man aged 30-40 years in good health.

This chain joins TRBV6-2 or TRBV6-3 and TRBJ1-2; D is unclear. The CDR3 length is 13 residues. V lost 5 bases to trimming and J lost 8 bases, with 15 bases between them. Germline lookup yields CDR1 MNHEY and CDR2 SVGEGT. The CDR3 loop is CASSPGPTFGYTF. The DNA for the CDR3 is TGTGCCAGCAGTCCGGGTCCGACGTTCGGCTACACCTTC.

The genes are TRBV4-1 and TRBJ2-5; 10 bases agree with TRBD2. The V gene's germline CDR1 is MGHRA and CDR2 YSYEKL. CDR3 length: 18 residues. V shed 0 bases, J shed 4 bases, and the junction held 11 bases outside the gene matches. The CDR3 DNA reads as TGCGCCAGCAGCCAAGATAACCCCCAGCGGGAGGGTCGAGAGACCCAGTACTTC. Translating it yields CASSQDNPQREGRETQYF.

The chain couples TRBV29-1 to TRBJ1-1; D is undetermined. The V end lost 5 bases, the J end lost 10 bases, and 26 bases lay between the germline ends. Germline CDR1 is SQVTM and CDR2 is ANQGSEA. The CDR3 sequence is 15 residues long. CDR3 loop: CSVFALGGSSPGAFF. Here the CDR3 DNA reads TGCAGCGTTTTTGCCTTGGGAGGGTCCTCTCCTGGAGCTTTCTTT. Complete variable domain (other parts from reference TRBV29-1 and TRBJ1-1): SAVISQKPSRDICQRGTSLTIQCQVDSQVTMMFWYRQQPGQSLTLIATANQGSEATYESGFVIDKFPISRPNLTFSTLTVSNMSPEDSSIYLCSVFALGGSSPGAFFGQGTRLTVV.

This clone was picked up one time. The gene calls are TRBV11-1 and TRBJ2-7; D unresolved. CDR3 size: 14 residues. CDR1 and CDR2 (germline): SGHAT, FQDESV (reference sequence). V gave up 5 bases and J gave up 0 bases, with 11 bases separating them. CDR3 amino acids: CASSVGTDSYEQYF. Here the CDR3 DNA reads TGTGCCAGCAGCGTTGGAACCGACTCCTACGAGCAGTACTTC.

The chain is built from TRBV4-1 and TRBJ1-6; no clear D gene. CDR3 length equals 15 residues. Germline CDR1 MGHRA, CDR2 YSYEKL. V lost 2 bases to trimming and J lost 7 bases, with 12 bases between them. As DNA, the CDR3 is TGCGCCAGCAGCCAATTAACAGAAACAAATTCACCCCTCCACTTT. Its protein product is CASSQLTETNSPLHF.

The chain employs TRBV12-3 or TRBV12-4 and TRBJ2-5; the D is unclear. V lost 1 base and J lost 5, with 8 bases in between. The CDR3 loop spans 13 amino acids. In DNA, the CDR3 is TGTGCCAGCAGTTTAGGGCCGCGGGAGACCCAGTACTTC. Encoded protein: CASSLGPRETQYF.

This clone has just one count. Here the CDR3 reads CASSGGSTDTQYF. The CDR3 nucleotides are TGTGCCAGCAGTGGGGGGTCCACAGATACGCAGTATTTT. This rearrangement joins TRBV5-4 to TRBJ2-3; D might be TRBD2 (6 bases). The CDR3 has 13 amino acids. Germline V gene data show CDR1 as SGHNT and CDR2 as YYREEE (reference sequence). The V end was cut by 5 bases, the J end by 2 bases, with 9 bases between.

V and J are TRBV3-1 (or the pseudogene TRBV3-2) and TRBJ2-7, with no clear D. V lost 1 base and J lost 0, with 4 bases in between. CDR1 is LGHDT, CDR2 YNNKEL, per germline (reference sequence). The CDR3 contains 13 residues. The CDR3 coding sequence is TGTGCCAGCAGCCAAGTCAGCTCCTACGAGCAGTACTTC. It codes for CASSQVSSYEQYF.

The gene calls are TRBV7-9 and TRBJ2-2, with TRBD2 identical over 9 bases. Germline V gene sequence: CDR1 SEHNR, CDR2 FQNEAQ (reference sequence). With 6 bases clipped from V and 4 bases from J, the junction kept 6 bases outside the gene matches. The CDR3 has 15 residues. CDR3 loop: CASRLGLASTGELFF. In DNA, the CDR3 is TGTGCCAGCAGGTTGGGACTAGCTTCCACCGGGGAGCTGTTTTTT.

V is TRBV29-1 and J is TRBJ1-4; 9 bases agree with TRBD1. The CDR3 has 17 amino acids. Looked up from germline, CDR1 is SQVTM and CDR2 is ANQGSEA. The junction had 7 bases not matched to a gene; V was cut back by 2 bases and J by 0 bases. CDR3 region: CSVENRGREATNEKLFF. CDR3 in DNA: TGCAGCGTTGAAAACAGGGGGCGCGAGGCAACTAATGAAAAACTGTTTTTT.

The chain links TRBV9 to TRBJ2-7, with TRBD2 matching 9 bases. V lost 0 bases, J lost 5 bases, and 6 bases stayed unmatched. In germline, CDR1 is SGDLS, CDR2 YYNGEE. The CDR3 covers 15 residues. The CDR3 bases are TGTGCCAGCAGCGTAGGGGCGGGAGGGCCCCACGAGCAGTACTTC. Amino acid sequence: CASSVGAGGPHEQYF.

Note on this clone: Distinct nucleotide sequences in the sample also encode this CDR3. DNA for the CDR3: TGCGCCAGCAGTCTTCAGTACTCTGGAAACACCATATATTTT. Protein sequence: CASSLQYSGNTIYF. The chain employs TRBV4-1 and TRBJ1-3; unclear D gene. The CDR3 is 14 residues long. V lost 6 bases to trimming and J lost 0 bases, with 9 bases between them. Germline CDR1 reads MGHRA; CDR2 reads YSYEKL.

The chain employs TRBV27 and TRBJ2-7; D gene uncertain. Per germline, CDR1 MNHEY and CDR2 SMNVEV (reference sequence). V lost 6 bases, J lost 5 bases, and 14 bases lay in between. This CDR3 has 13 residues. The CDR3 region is CASSRQSLDEQYF. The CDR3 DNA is TGTGCCAGCAGCCGACAATCCCTTGACGAGCAGTACTTC.

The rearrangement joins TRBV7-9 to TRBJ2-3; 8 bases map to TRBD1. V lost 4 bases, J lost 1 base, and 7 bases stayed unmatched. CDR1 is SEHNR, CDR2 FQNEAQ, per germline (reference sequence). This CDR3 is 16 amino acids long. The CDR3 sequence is CASSSVLGQGTDTQYF. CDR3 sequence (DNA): TGTGCCAGCAGCTCCGTCCTGGGACAGGGCACAGATACGCAGTATTTT.

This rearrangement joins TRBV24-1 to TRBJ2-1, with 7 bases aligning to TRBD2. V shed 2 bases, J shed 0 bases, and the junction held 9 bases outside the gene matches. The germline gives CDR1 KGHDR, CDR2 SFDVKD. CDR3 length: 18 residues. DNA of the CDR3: TGTGCCACCAGTGATTCTACGACGGGGGAGGGCTCCTACAATGAGCAGTTCTTC. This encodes CATSDSTTGEGSYNEQFF.